This T cell receptor (beta chain) was sequenced in a study of T cell responses to AZD1222 COVID-19 vaccine. Generated by immunoSEQ multiplex PCR, the TCRdb table keeps only in-frame clones and is missing some. The repertoire holds more than 150,000 clones, with over 90% as singletons. About this clone itself: The antigen is not known.

Findings and limits, study-wide: Spike-specific TCR repertoires showed rising breadth and depth after two AZD1222 doses. Most donors were white British and more were female, and clonal diversity was possibly underestimated. At baseline, seropositivity was found in only a handful of AZD1222 recipients.

This CDR3 has 14 residues. V lost 3 bases and J 2 bases, leaving 8 bases between the germline ends. Germline values: CDR1 SGHTA, CDR2 FQGNSA. The clonotype originates from an adult who received the AZD1222 COVID-19 vaccine. The input for sequencing was peripheral blood, taken 28 days after the second AZD1222 dose. V and J are TRBV7-2 and TRBJ1-5; TRBD1 is a possible D gene (5 bases). DNA of the CDR3: TGTGCCAGCAGCTTTCAGACAGGCAATCAGCCCCAGCATTTT. This codes for CASSFQTGNQPQHF.